These T cell receptor beta chains were read from a single sample in a study of T cell changes during pregnancy in multiple sclerosis. TCRdb keeps only in-frame clones here, not all; method: immunoSEQ multiplex PCR. The sample has 50,000 to 70,000 clones; approximately 93% are singletons. The specimen comprised peripheral blood, sampled after pregnancy. The receptors derive from a female donor with multiple sclerosis, enrolled in a pregnancy study. Both conserved end residues are part of each CDR3. Each record gives: V gene, clone size, D gene, J gene, CDR3 DNA, CDR3 protein. A D gene is named only where the DNA matches it firmly. Expanded clones get a size class; other rows say once, few or many, or leave the size out.

TRBV6-1	.	TRBD1	TRBJ1-2	TGTGCCAGCAGCGATACAGGGGGGTCATTCAATGGCTACACCTTC	CASSDTGGSFNGYTF
TRBV18	.	.	TRBJ1-2	TGTGCCAGCTCACCACCTGTCGGGAACTATGGCTACACCTTC	CASSPPVGNYGYTF
TRBV5-8	.	.	TRBJ1-3	TGTGCCAGCAGCTTGTTAACCATATATTTT	CASSLLTIYF
TRBV2	.	.	TRBJ2-3	TGTGCCAGCACGGGCACAGATACGCAGTATTTT	CASTGTDTQYF
TRBV28	.	.	TRBJ1-2	TGTGCCAGCAGAGATTACCAGGGTAGCTATGGCTACACCTTC	CASRDYQGSYGYTF
TRBV28	.	.	TRBJ2-7	TGTGCCACCTCGGACATTACCTACGAGCAGTACTTC	CATSDITYEQYF
TRBV28	.	TRBD2	TRBJ2-1	TGTGCCAGCAGTTTTCGGCCTAGCGGGATTCATGAGCAGTTCTTC	CASSFRPSGIHEQFF
TRBV5-4	.	TRBD1	TRBJ1-1	TGTGCCAGCAGCACGACAGGGGATGGCACTGAAGCTTTCTTT	CASSTTGDGTEAFF
TRBV7-9	.	.	TRBJ2-7	TGTGCCAGCATCCACCCGGGACACCCCTACGAGCAGTACTTC	CASIHPGHPYEQYF
TRBV5-1	.	.	TRBJ1-1	TGCGCCAGCAGCTTGGGGCAGGGTTTCACTGAAGCTTTCTTT	CASSLGQGFTEAFF
TRBV12-2	few	.	TRBJ1-5	TGTGCAAGTCGTTCCCTAACCCAGGGTGTAGGGCCCCAGCATTTT	CASRSLTQGVGPQHF
TRBV7-9	.	.	TRBJ1-5	TGTGCCAGCAGCTTTTGGGCAGGGAACGGCAATCAGCCCCAGCATTTT	CASSFWAGNGNQPQHF
TRBV30	once	.	TRBJ1-2	TGTGCCTGGAGCAATGTTAACTATGGCTACACCTTC	CAWSNVNYGYTF
TRBV4-3	.	.	TRBJ2-7	TGCGCCAGCAGCCAATGGGAGGCCGCCCTTAAACCTTACGAGCAGTACTTC	CASSQWEAALKPYEQYF
TRBV28	.	TRBD2	TRBJ2-4	TGTGCCAGCAGTTTTGTAGCGGGGAAAAACATTCAGTACTTC	CASSFVAGKNIQYF
TRBV5-5	.	.	TRBJ2-5	TGTGCCAGCAGCTTGGATCCAGGGGTGGAGACCCAGTACTTC	CASSLDPGVETQYF
TRBV5-6	.	TRBD2	TRBJ2-5	TGTGCCAGCAGCTGGACTAGCGGGAGTCGTTGGGAGACCCAGTACTTC	CASSWTSGSRWETQYF
TRBV5-1	.	TRBD1	TRBJ2-7	TGCGCCAGCAGCTTGACCCCGGGACAGGGGAGATCCGAGCAGTACTTC	CASSLTPGQGRSEQYF
TRBV19	.	.	TRBJ1-1	TGTGCCACGACAGGATCGAACACTGAAGCTTTCTTT	CATTGSNTEAFF
TRBV23-1	.	.	TRBJ1-5	TGCGCCAGCAGTCAATCGGGGGGGAATAGCAATCAGCCCCAGCATTTT	CASSQSGGNSNQPQHF
TRBV6-5	.	.	TRBJ1-1	TGTGCCAGCAGTTACTCGCCAGGGCTAAATGAAGCTTTCTTT	CASSYSPGLNEAFF
TRBV5-6	once	.	TRBJ2-2	TGTGCCAGCAGCTTACAGGGACCCGGGGAGCTGTTTTTT	CASSLQGPGELFF
TRBV30	.	TRBD1	TRBJ1-2	TGTGCCTGGAGTTCAAGGGACAGGGGGCGACTTGGCTACACCTTC	CAWSSRDRGRLGYTF
TRBV7-2	.	TRBD2	TRBJ2-3	TGTGCCAGCAGCCCGCCGGGACTAGCGGGACCAACAGATACGCAGTATTTT	CASSPPGLAGPTDTQYF
TRBV5-6	once	TRBD1	TRBJ2-5	TGTGCCAGCAGCTGGAATGGACAGGGCGTCCAAGAGACCCAGTACTTC	CASSWNGQGVQETQYF
TRBV6-5	.	TRBD1	TRBJ2-5	TGTGCCAGCAGTTACTCCGGACAGGGTAGAGAGACCCAGTACTTC	CASSYSGQGRETQYF
TRBV6-1	.	TRBD2	TRBJ2-7	TGTGCCACCACTACTTTAGCGGGAGGCTCCTACGAGCAGTACTTC	CATTTLAGGSYEQYF
TRBV15	few	.	TRBJ2-6	TGTGCCACCAGCAGAGATAGCCCAGGGACTGGGGCCAACGTCCTGACTTTC	CATSRDSPGTGANVLTF
TRBV4-3	.	TRBD1	TRBJ2-2	TGCGCCAGCAGCCCCCGTAAGGGGGCAGGCACCGGGGAGCTGTTTTTT	CASSPRKGAGTGELFF
TRBV6-1	.	.	TRBJ1-5	TGTGCCAGCGGGCAGGGCGGCAGCAATCAGCCCCAGCATTTT	CASGQGGSNQPQHF
TRBV28	.	TRBD2	TRBJ2-7	TGTGCCAGCAGGCGAGGCGGGAGTGCGTACGAGCAGTACTTC	CASRRGGSAYEQYF
TRBV7-9	.	TRBD1	TRBJ2-5	TGTGCCAGCATCGACAGGGGACTCGAGGGTGAGACCCAGTACTTC	CASIDRGLEGETQYF
TRBV6-5	.	TRBD1	TRBJ1-1	TGTGCCAGCAGCCCGAACAGGGGTGGAGGAGCTTTCTTT	CASSPNRGGGAFF
TRBV7-9	.	.	TRBJ2-7	TGTGCCAGCAGCCGAGACCAGGGCTTACTCCCCTACGAGCAGTACTTC	CASSRDQGLLPYEQYF
TRBV6-5	.	.	TRBJ2-5	TGTGCCAGCAGGCGCCCGGGGATACAAGAGACCCAGTACTTC	CASRRPGIQETQYF
TRBV19	.	.	TRBJ2-7	TGTGCCAGTAGTCAAGGCGGGCAGGGGAAGTACGAGCAGTACTTC	CASSQGGQGKYEQYF
TRBV7-8	.	TRBD2	TRBJ2-7	TGTGCCAGCAGCCAATGGCTAGCGGGAGTAAACGAGCAGTACTTC	CASSQWLAGVNEQYF
TRBV7-9	.	TRBD1	TRBJ1-4	TGTGCCAGCAGCTTGTTGGCAGGGGGCATCCCTAATGAAAAACTGTTTTTT	CASSLLAGGIPNEKLFF
TRBV11-2	.	TRBD2	TRBJ2-2	TGTGCCAGCAGCTTAGATCGGGTGCGTCTAGCGGGAGACACCGGGGAGCTGTTTTTT	CASSLDRVRLAGDTGELFF
TRBV7-6	.	.	TRBJ1-2	TGTGCCAGCAGCGTTCCCGGGAGTAACTATGGCTACACCTTC	CASSVPGSNYGYTF
TRBV7-2	.	.	TRBJ1-2	TGTGCCAGCAGCCCTCACAGGACTACTAACTATGGCTACACCTTC	CASSPHRTTNYGYTF
TRBV5-4	.	.	TRBJ2-4	TGTGCCAGCAGCGCAGCTTCCGGACAGAAAAACATTCAGTACTTC	CASSAASGQKNIQYF
TRBV5-6	.	.	TRBJ2-3	TGTGCCAGCACCACCGCCCAGGCCACAGATACGCAGTATTTT	CASTTAQATDTQYF
TRBV10-3	.	TRBD1	TRBJ2-1	TGTGCCATCAGTGAGGGACAGGGGGCGCGCGATAAGCAGTTCTTC	CAISEGQGARDKQFF
TRBV27	.	TRBD1	TRBJ2-1	TGTGCCGCGAGAAACAGGGGACCTTCCTACAATGAGCAGTTCTTC	CAARNRGPSYNEQFF
TRBV7-2	.	TRBD2	TRBJ2-7	TGTGCCAGCAGCTTAGGTCAGGTTGGGCGGGAGGGCCTCGAGCAGTACTTC	CASSLGQVGREGLEQYF
TRBV4-1	.	.	TRBJ2-3	TGCGCCAGCAGCCAACTGGGCGGGATCCCTTTTACGGATACGCAGTATTTT	CASSQLGGIPFTDTQYF
TRBV7-3	.	TRBD1	TRBJ2-1	TGTGCCAGCAGCTGGGGACAGTACAATGAGCAGTTCTTC	CASSWGQYNEQFF
TRBV9	.	.	TRBJ2-5	TGTGCCAGCAGCGTAGCTACCCAGGGGACACAAGAGACCCAGTACTTC	CASSVATQGTQETQYF
TRBV7-9	.	TRBD2	TRBJ2-1	TGTGCCAGCAGCTTAATAGCGGGAGGCTCCTACAATGAGCAGTTCTTC	CASSLIAGGSYNEQFF
TRBV28	.	.	TRBJ2-7	TGTGCCAGCAGCTATTATGCCCAGGGTAAGGACGAGCAGTACTTC	CASSYYAQGKDEQYF
TRBV9	.	.	TRBJ2-2	TGTGCCAGCAGCGTAGCTCCAGGTACGAACACCGGGGAGCTGTTTTTT	CASSVAPGTNTGELFF